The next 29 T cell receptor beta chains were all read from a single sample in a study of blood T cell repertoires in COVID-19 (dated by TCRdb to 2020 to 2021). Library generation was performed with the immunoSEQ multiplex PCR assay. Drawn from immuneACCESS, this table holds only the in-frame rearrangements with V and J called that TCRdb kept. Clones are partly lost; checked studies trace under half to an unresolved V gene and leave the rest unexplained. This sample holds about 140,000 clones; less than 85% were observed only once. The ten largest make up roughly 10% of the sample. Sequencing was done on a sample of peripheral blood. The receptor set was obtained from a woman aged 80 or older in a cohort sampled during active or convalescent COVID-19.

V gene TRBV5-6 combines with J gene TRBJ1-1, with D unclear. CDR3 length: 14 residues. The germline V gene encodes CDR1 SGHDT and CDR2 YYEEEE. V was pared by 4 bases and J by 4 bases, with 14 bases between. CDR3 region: CASSLRLMSTEAFF. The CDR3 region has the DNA TGTGCCAGCAGCCTGAGACTGATGTCCACTGAAGCTTTCTTT.

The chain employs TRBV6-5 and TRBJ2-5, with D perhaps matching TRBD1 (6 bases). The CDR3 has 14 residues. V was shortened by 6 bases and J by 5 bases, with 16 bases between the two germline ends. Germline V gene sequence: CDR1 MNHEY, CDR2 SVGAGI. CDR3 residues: CASSVKQGSETQYF. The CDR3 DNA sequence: TGTGCCAGCAGCGTAAAACAGGGTAGTGAGACCCAGTACTTC.

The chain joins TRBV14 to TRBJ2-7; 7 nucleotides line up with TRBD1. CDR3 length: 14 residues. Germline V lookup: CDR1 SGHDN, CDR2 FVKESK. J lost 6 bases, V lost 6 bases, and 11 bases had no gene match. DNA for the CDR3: TGTGCCAGCAGTCGTAAGACAGGGTGGTTCGAGCAGTACTTC. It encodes CASSRKTGWFEQYF.

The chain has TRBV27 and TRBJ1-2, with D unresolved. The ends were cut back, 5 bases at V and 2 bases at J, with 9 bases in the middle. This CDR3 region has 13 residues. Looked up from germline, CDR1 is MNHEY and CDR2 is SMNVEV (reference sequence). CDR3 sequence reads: CASSLFPNYGYTF. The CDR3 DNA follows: TGTGCCAGCAGTCTTTTCCCCAACTATGGCTACACCTTC.

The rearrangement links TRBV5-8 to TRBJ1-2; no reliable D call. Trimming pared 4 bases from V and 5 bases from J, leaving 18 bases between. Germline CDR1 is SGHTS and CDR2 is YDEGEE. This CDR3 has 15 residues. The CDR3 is CASSLKSARRYGYTF. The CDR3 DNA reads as TGTGCCAGCAGCCTCAAGTCAGCCCGGAGGTATGGCTACACCTTC.

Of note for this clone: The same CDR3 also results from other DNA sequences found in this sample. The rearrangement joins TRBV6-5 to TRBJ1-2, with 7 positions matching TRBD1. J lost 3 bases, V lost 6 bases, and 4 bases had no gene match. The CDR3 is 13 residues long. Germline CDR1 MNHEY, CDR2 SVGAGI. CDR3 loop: CASRRDSYYGYTF. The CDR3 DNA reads TGTGCCAGCAGGCGGGACAGTTACTATGGCTACACCTTC.

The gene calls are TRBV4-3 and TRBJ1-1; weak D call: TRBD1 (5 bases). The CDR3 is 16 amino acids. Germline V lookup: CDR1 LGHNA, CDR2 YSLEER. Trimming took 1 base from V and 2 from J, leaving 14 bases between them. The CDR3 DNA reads TGCGCCAGCAGCCAAGGGGGGGGAGGGGCTAACACTGAAGCTTTCTTT. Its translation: CASSQGGGGANTEAFF.

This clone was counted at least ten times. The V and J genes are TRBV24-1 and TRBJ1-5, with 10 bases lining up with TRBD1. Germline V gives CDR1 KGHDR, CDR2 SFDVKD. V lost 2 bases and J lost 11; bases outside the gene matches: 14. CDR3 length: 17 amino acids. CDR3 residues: CATSDSRQGAYGVAQHF. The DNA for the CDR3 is TGTGCCACCAGTGATTCCCGACAGGGGGCTTATGGTGTTGCCCAGCATTTT.

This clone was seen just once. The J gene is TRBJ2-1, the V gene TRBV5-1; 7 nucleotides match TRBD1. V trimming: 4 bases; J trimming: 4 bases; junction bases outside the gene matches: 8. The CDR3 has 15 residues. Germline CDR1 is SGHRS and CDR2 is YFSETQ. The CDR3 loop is CASSATGSPYNEQFF. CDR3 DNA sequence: TGCGCCAGCAGCGCGACAGGGTCTCCGTACAATGAGCAGTTCTTC. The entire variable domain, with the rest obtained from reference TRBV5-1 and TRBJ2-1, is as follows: KAGVTQTPRYLIKTRGQQVTLSCSPISGHRSVSWYQQTPGQGLQFLFEYFSETQRNKGNFPGRFSGRQFSNSRSEMNVSTLELGDSALYLCASSATGSPYNEQFFGPGTRLTVL.

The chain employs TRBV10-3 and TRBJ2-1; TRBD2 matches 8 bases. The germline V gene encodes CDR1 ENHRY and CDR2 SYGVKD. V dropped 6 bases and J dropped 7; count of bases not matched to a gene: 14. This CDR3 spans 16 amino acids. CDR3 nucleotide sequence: TGTGCCATCAGGGGAACGATCGGGGGGGCCCTTAATGAGCAGTTCTTC. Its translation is CAIRGTIGGALNEQFF.

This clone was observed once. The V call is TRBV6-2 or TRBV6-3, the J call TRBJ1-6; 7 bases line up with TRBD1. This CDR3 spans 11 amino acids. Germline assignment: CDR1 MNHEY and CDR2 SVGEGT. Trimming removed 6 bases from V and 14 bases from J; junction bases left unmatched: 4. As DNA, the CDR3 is TGTGCCAGCAGCACAGGGGCGTCCCTCCACTTT. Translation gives CASSTGASLHF.

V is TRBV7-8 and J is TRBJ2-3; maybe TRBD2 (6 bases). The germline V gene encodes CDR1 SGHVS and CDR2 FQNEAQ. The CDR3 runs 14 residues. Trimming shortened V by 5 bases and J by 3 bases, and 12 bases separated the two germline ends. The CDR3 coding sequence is TGTGCCAGCAGCCTGCGGGACTTAACAGATACGCAGTATTTT. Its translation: CASSLRDLTDTQYF.

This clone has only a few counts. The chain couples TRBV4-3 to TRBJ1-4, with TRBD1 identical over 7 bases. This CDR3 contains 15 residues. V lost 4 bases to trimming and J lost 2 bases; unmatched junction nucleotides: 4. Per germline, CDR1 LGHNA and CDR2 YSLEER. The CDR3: CASSLNRGTNEKLFF. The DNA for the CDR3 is TGCGCCAGCAGCCTTAACAGGGGTACTAATGAAAAACTGTTTTTT.

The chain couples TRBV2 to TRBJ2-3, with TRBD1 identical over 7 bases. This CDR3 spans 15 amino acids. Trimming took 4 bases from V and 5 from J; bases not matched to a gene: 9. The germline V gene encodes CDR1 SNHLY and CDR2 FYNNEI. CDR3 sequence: CASSVRGPPGDTQYF. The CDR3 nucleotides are TGTGCCAGCAGTGTGAGGGGGCCACCGGGAGATACGCAGTATTTT.

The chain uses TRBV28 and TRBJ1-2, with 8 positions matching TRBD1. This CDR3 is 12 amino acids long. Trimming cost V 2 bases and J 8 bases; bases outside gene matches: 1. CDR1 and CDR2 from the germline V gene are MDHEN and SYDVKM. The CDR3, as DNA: TGTGCCAGCAGTTTAGGACAGGGCGGCTACACCTTC. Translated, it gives CASSLGQGGYTF.

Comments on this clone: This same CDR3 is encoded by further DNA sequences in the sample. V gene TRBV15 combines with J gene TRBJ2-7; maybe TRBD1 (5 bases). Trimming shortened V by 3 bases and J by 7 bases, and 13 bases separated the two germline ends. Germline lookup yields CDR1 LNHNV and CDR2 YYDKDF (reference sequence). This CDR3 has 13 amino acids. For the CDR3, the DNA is TGTGCCACCAGCAGCAGGCAGGGAAGAGAGCAGTACGTC. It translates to CATSSRQGREQYV.

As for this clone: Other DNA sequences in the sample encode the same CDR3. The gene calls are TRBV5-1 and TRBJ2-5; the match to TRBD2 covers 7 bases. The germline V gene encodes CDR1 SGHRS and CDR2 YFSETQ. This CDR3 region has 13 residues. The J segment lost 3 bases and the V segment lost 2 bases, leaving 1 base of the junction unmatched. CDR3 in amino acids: CASSLAGKETQYF. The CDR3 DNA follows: TGCGCCAGCAGCTTAGCGGGGAAAGAGACCCAGTACTTC.

CDR3 bases: TGTGCCAGCAGGGAACAGGGCCTCTACTCTGGGGCCAACGTCCTGACTTTC. This sequence encodes CASREQGLYSGANVLTF. This sequence joins TRBV28 and TRBJ2-6; D might be TRBD1 (6 bases). Deletions cut 6 bases from V and 0 bases from J, with 15 bases between. The CDR3 runs to 17 residues. The germline V gene encodes CDR1 MDHEN and CDR2 SYDVKM.

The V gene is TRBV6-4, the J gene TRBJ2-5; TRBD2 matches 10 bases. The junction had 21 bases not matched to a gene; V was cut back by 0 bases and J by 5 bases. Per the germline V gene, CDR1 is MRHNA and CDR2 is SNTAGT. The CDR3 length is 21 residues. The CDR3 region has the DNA TGTGCCAGCAGTGACTCGAAGAGCCCTAGCGGGGGTTATGCCTGTGAGGAGACCCAGTACTTC. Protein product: CASSDSKSPSGGYACEETQYF.

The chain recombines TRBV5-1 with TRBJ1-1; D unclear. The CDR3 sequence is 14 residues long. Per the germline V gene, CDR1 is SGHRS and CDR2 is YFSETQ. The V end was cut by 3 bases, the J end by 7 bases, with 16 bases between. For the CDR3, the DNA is TGCGCCAGCAGCTCGGGCGGGCTCCCCAATGAAGCTTTCTTT. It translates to CASSSGGLPNEAFF.

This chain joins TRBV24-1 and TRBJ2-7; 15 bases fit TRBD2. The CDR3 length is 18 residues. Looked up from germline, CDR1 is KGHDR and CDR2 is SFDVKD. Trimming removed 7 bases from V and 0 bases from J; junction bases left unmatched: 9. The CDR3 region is CATSVPGLAGGSSYEQYF. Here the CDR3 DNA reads TGTGCCACCAGCGTACCGGGACTAGCGGGGGGCAGCTCCTACGAGCAGTACTTC.

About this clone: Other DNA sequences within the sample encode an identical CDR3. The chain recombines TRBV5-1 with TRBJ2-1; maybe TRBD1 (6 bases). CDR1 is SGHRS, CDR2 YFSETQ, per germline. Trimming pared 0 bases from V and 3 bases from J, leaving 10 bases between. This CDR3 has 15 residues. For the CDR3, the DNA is TGCGCCAGCAGCTTGGCCGGGACAAGCTACAATGAGCAGTTCTTC. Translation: CASSLAGTSYNEQFF.

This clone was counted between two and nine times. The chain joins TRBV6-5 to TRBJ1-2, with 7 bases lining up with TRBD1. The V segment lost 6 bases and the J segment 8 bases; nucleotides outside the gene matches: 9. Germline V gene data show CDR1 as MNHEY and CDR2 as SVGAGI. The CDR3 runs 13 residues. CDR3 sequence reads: CASRHRQGRGYTF. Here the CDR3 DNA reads TGTGCCAGCAGACACAGACAGGGCCGGGGCTACACCTTC.

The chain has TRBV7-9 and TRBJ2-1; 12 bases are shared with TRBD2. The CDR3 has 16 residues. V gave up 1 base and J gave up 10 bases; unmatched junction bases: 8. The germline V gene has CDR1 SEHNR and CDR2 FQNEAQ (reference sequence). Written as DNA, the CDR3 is TGTGCCAGCAGCTTAGGTCGGCTAGCGGGGGGGCGAGAGCAGTTCTTC. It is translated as CASSLGRLAGGREQFF. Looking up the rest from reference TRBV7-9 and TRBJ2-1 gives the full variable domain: DTGVSQNPRHKITKRGQNVTFRCDPISEHNRLYWYRQTLGQGPEFLTYFQNEAQLEKSRLLSDRFSAERPKGSFSTLEIQRTEQGDSAMYLCASSLGRLAGGREQFFGPGTRLTVL.

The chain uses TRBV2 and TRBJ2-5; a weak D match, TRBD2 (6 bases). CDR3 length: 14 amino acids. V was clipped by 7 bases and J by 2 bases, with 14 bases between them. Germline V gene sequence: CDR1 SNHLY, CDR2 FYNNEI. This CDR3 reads CASKPLANQETQYF. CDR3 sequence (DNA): TGTGCCAGCAAACCCCTAGCGAATCAAGAGACCCAGTACTTC.

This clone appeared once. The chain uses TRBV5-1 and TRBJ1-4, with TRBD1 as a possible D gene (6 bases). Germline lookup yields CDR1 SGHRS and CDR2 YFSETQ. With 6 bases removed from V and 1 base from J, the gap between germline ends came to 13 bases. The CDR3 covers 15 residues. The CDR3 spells CASTRRGGTNEKLFF. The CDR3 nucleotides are TGCGCCAGCACCCGGAGGGGGGGAACTAATGAAAAACTGTTTTTT.

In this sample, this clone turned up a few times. CDR3 region: CASSQDPRQGTSPLHF. The CDR3, as DNA: TGTGCCAGCAGCCAAGACCCTAGACAGGGCACTTCACCCCTCCACTTT. The chain has TRBV3-1 (or the pseudogene TRBV3-2) and TRBJ1-6; the match to TRBD1 covers 7 bases. V trimming: 0 bases; J trimming: 9 bases; junction bases outside the gene matches: 8. From germline, CDR1 is LGHDT and CDR2 YNNKEL (reference sequence). This CDR3 contains 16 residues.

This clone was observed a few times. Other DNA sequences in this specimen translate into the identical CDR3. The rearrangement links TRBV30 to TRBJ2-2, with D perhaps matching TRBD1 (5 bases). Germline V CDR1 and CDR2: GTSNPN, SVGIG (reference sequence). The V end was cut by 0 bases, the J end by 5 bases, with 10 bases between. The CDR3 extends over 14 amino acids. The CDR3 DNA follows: TGTGCCTGGAGTGTACAAGGGGTGACCGGGGAGCTGTTTTTT. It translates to CAWSVQGVTGELFF.

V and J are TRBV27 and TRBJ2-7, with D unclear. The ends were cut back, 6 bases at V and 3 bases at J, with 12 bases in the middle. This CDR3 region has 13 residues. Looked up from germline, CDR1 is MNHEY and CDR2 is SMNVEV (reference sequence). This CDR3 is CASSTALDYEQYF. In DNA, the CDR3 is TGTGCCAGCAGCACTGCCCTAGACTACGAGCAGTACTTC.